Following are 9 T cell receptor beta chains from one sample sequenced in a study of glioma-infiltrating T cells. Using RNA template, CDR3s of TCR alpha and beta were amplified with iRepertoire arm-PCR. MiXCR, applied by TCRdb to the multiplex PCR reads, yields one record per CDR3 protein. The table has roughly 120,000 distinct CDR3 sequences, 20% to 25% seen once. Sequenced: glioma tissue, nonneoplastic brain tissue, or PBMCs (not recorded which). These receptors all stem from a human donor with low-grade glioma or glioblastoma, undergoing nonglioma brain surgery, or in good health (not recorded which).

To note about this clonotype: A much larger clone differs by one base, so this may be a read error. J is TRBJ2-1 and V is TRBV20-1, with a possible D match to TRBD1 (6 bases). The J call may not be correct, given that the DNA end is closer to TRBJ2-5. The CDR3 covers 15 residues. The V gene's germline CDR1 is DFQATT and CDR2 SNEGSKA (reference sequence). CDR3 nucleotides: TGCAGTGCTAGAGCAATCAGGGGCTCTCAAGAGACCCAGTACTTC. Its translation is CSARAIRGSQETQYF.

Remarks on this clonotype: A much larger clone lies one base from this, so it may be a read error. The chain recombines TRBV19 with TRBJ2-3, with no clear D. Deletions cut 6 bases from V and 1 base from J, with 11 bases between. The germline V gene encodes CDR1 LNHDA and CDR2 SQIVND (reference sequence). The CDR3 is 14 residues long. CDR3 bases: TGTGCCAGTAGGCTGCAGAGTCGCACAGATACGCAGTATTTT. It specifies CASRLQSRTDTQYF.

Comment on this clonotype: Being one base from a much bigger clone, this may be a read error. V and J are TRBV7-3 and TRBJ2-1; possibly TRBD2 for D (6 bases). Germline CDR1 reads SGHTA; CDR2 reads FQGTGA. Trimming shortened V by 0 bases and J by 0 bases, and 9 bases separated the two germline ends. The CDR3 covers 16 residues. The CDR3 is CASSLTGGTSYNEQFF. The CDR3 bases are TGTGCCAGCAGCTTAACTGGCGGGACCTCCTACAATGAGCAGTTCTTC.

As regards this clonotype: A much larger clone lies a single base off, so this may be a read error. V is TRBV7-2 and J is TRBJ2-7; the D is unclear. The CDR3 sequence is 15 residues long. Germline V CDR1 and CDR2: SGHTA, FQGNSA. Trimming removed 1 base from V and 5 bases from J, with 15 bases in between. CDR3 nucleotide sequence: TGTGCCAGCAGCTTAGTAGGCGTAGGGATGCACGAGCAGTACTTC. Translation: CASSLVGVGMHEQYF.

This clonotype came up a few times. It may be a read error: a sequence one base away is much more abundant. The chain has TRBV6-5 and TRBJ2-1, with unresolved D. This CDR3 has 12 amino acids. CDR1 is MNHEY, CDR2 SVGAGI, per germline. The CDR3 loop reads CPSSSAVYEQFF. For the CDR3, the DNA is TGTCCCAGCAGTTCCGCCGTCTATGAGCAGTTCTTC.

As for this clonotype: One base away lies a much larger clone, so this may be a sequencing read error. The gene calls are TRBV6-2 or TRBV6-3 and TRBJ2-2; maybe TRBD2 (5 bases). The CDR3 consists of 14 residues. Germline assignment: CDR1 MNHEY and CDR2 SVGEGT. The CDR3 is CASRRASNTGELSF. Written as DNA, the CDR3 is TGTGCCAGCCGAAGGGCGTCGAACACCGGGGAGCTGTCTTTT.

In this sample, this clonotype turned up many times. The chain has TRBV28 and TRBJ2-7; tentatively, D is TRBD1 or TRBD2 (5 bases each). CDR1 and CDR2 from the germline V gene are MDHEN and SYDVKM. V lost 6 bases and J lost 4, with 16 bases in between. CDR3 length: 14 amino acids. CDR3 nucleotides: TGTGCCAGCAGGGAGGAGCAGGGAACTTACGAGCAGTACTTC. Translation: CASREEQGTYEQYF.

This clonotype occurred a few times. The J gene is TRBJ2-1, the V gene TRBV4-1; 8 bases match TRBD2. The germline gives CDR1 MGHRA, CDR2 YSYEKL. The V gene end was trimmed by 2 bases and the J gene end by 3 bases; junction bases not matched to a gene: 9. There are 17 residues in the CDR3. The chain's CDR3 is CASSQSESGSYYNEQFF. For the CDR3, the DNA is TGCGCCAGCAGCCAAAGTGAAAGCGGGAGTTACTACAATGAGCAGTTCTTC.

This clonotype appeared many times. The chain recombines TRBV7-2 with TRBJ2-7; possibly TRBD1 or TRBD2 for D (7 bases each). In germline, CDR1 is SGHTA, CDR2 FQGNSA. This CDR3 has 15 residues. Trimming cost V 5 bases and J 3 bases, with 17 bases left between them. This CDR3 is CASSPGGTTIYEQYF. CDR3 DNA: TGTGCCAGCAGCCCAGGGGGGACTACGATCTACGAGCAGTACTTC.